These 23 T cell receptor beta chains originate from one sample sequenced in a study of shared clonotypes between healthy human individuals. Assay used: immunoSEQ multiplex PCR; TCRdb lists only in-frame clones, some missing. The table records 800,000 to 950,000 clones, just over 95% of them present only once. The naive CD8 population came from CD45RO-negative cells selected for CCR7, without terminally differentiated effector memory CD45RA+ cells. The sample comprised naive CD8+ T cells sorted from blood. The receptors here all came from a man aged 30 to 39 in good health.

This chain joins TRBV2 and TRBJ2-5; D unresolved. The CDR3 extends over 13 amino acids. Germline CDR1 reads SNHLY; CDR2 reads FYNNEI. Trimming removed 3 bases from V and 5 bases from J, with 10 bases in between. In DNA form, the CDR3 reads TGTGCCAGCAGTGATTTCCCTAGGGAGACCCAGTACTTC. This encodes CASSDFPRETQYF.

The rearrangement links TRBV28 to TRBJ1-2; tentatively, D is TRBD1 (5 bases). CDR3 length: 14 residues. Germline values: CDR1 MDHEN, CDR2 SYDVKM. With 4 bases removed from V and 4 bases from J, the gap between germline ends came to 13 bases. CDR3 in amino acids: CASSSGISAYGYTF. As DNA, the CDR3 is TGTGCCAGCAGTTCAGGGATCTCCGCCTATGGCTACACCTTC.

The V and J genes are TRBV11-2 and TRBJ1-1; the D is unclear. Germline CDR1 SGHAT, CDR2 FQNNGV. The CDR3 runs to 13 residues. V lost 1 base to trimming and J lost 5 bases, with 8 bases between them. DNA for the CDR3: TGTGCCAGCAGCTTAGCAAAGAGAACTGAAGCTTTCTTT. Protein sequence: CASSLAKRTEAFF.

The chain employs TRBV19 and TRBJ1-5, with no clear D. The ends were cut back, 5 bases at V and 5 bases at J, with 13 bases in the middle. Germline V CDR1 and CDR2: LNHDA, SQIVND (reference sequence). The CDR3 is 14 residues long. CDR3 nucleotide sequence: TGTGCCAGTAGTCCCCAGGCAATTCATCAGCCCCAGCATTTT. Residues: CASSPQAIHQPQHF.

The count of this clone is one. V usage is TRBV6-6 and J usage is TRBJ1-2, with D tentatively TRBD1 (5 bases). The CDR3 runs to 16 residues. Germline values: CDR1 MNHNY, CDR2 SVGAGI (reference sequence). The V and J ends lost 2 bases and 6 bases respectively, with 19 bases between them. The DNA for the CDR3 is TGTGCCAGCAGTTACGACACAGGAGACTTCTCAAATGGCTACACCTTC. Translation: CASSYDTGDFSNGYTF.

The gene calls are TRBV6-5 and TRBJ2-1, with a weak D call TRBD2 (6 bases). Trimming took off 0 bases at V and 3 bases at J, with 12 bases between the two ends. The CDR3 covers 16 residues. Germline V CDR1 and CDR2: MNHEY, SVGAGI. The CDR3 here is CASSYSKAGNYNEQFF. CDR3 nucleotide sequence: TGTGCCAGCAGTTACTCGAAAGCGGGCAACTACAATGAGCAGTTCTTC.

The chain employs TRBV4-3 and TRBJ2-7; TRBD2 matches 11 bases. The germline V gene has CDR1 LGHNA and CDR2 YSLEER. The CDR3 runs to 17 residues. Trimming removed 2 bases from V and 3 bases from J; junction bases left unmatched: 9. Written as DNA, the CDR3 is TGCGCCAGCAGCCAATCGCTAGCGGGAGGTTCCAACTACGAGCAGTACTTC. Its protein is CASSQSLAGGSNYEQYF.

The J gene is TRBJ2-1, the V gene TRBV10-2; TRBD2 matches at 7 bases. Germline assignment: CDR1 WSHSY and CDR2 SAAADI. The CDR3 is made up of 15 amino acids. With V trimmed by 6 bases and J by 0 bases, 5 bases remained unmatched. CDR3 in DNA: TGCGCCAGCAGCCGGGGGACTAACTCCTACAATGAGCAGTTCTTC. Translation gives CASSRGTNSYNEQFF.

The chain joins TRBV5-5 to TRBJ2-7; D call uncertain. Germline V gives CDR1 SGHKS, CDR2 YYEKEE (reference sequence). The length of the CDR3 is 13 residues. V lost 1 base and J 2 bases, leaving 7 bases between the germline ends. The CDR3 spells CASSLLTPYEQYF. DNA for the CDR3: TGTGCCAGCAGCTTGTTAACGCCCTACGAGCAGTACTTC.

This chain joins TRBV7-6 and TRBJ2-1; D possibly uses TRBD1 or TRBD2 (5 bases each). Germline CDR1 reads SGHVS; CDR2 reads FNYEAQ. The CDR3 runs to 18 residues. Trimming left V 5 bases short and J 7 bases short, with 27 bases between. CDR3 residues: CASSPAPTPGTRGNEQFF. The CDR3 region has the DNA TGTGCCAGCAGCCCTGCCCCCACTCCCGGGACGAGAGGGAATGAGCAGTTCTTC. The entire variable domain, with the rest obtained from reference TRBV7-6 and TRBJ2-1, is as follows: GAGVSQSPRYKVTKRGQDVALRCDPISGHVSLYWYRQALGQGPEFLTYFNYEAQQDKSGLPNDRFSAERPEGSISTLTIQRTEQRDSAMYRCASSPAPTPGTRGNEQFFGPGTRLTVL.

V usage is TRBV7-9 and J usage is TRBJ2-1; no firm D call. Trimming left V 2 bases short and J 9 bases short, with 5 bases between. CDR1 is SEHNR and CDR2 is FQNEAQ in the germline V gene (reference sequence). CDR3 length: 11 residues. The CDR3 spells CASSLMTEQFF. The CDR3 region has the DNA TGTGCCAGCAGCTTAATGACTGAGCAGTTCTTC.

This chain links TRBV6-1 with TRBJ2-7; D tentatively reads TRBD1 or TRBD2 (5 bases each). Looked up from germline, CDR1 is MNHNS and CDR2 is SASEGT. CDR3 length: 15 amino acids. Trimming removed 6 bases at V and 4 bases at J, with 19 bases between. The CDR3 here is CASRTAQTTSYEQYF. The CDR3 DNA reads TGTGCCAGCAGGACAGCACAGACTACGTCGTACGAGCAGTACTTC.

V and J are TRBV7-9 and TRBJ2-3, with 9 bases lining up with TRBD1. The length of the CDR3 is 14 residues. Germline CDR1 and CDR2: SEHNR and FQNEAQ (reference sequence). V gave up 5 bases and J gave up 5 bases; unmatched junction bases: 5. CDR3 bases: TGTGCCAGCAGCACGACAGGGGGTGAAGATACGCAGTATTTT. Translating gives CASSTTGGEDTQYF.

In this sample, this clone turned up once. The chain links TRBV16 to TRBJ1-2; 7 bases match TRBD1. CDR1 KGHSY and CDR2 FQNENV come from the germline V gene. The CDR3 loop spans 11 amino acids. J gave up 7 bases and V 6 bases, and 2 bases lay outside the gene matches. CDR3 region: CASSDRAGYTF. The CDR3 region has the DNA TGTGCCAGCAGTGACAGGGCTGGCTACACCTTC.

The rearrangement links TRBV19 to TRBJ1-5, with D possibly TRBD1 on 5 matching bases. The CDR3 covers 13 residues. The germline V and J ends were trimmed by 1 base and 6 bases, with 7 bases remaining between them. Germline CDR1 reads LNHDA; CDR2 reads SQIVND (reference sequence). The DNA for the CDR3 is TGTGCCAGTAGTATAGCCGGGGGTCAGCCCCAGCATTTT. It encodes CASSIAGGQPQHF. Full variable domain (missing parts from reference TRBV19 and TRBJ1-5): DGGITQSPKYLFRKEGQNVTLSCEQNLNHDAMYWYRQDPGQGLRLIYYSQIVNDFQKGDIAEGYSVSREKKESFPLTVTSAQKNPTAFYLCASSIAGGQPQHFGDGTRLSIL.

This clone came up once. V usage is TRBV4-1 and J usage is TRBJ2-3; D remains ambiguous. The CDR3 runs 15 residues. In germline, CDR1 is MGHRA, CDR2 YSYEKL. V was pared by 2 bases and J by 2 bases, with 11 bases between. The CDR3 DNA is TGCGCCAGCAGCCAACCGTTAGGGTACACAGATACGCAGTATTTT. As protein: CASSQPLGYTDTQYF.

CDR3 residues: CASSVDMRMNTEAFF. As DNA, the CDR3 is TGTGCCAGCAGCGTAGATATGAGGATGAACACTGAAGCTTTCTTT. V gene TRBV9 combines with J gene TRBJ1-1; D remains unclear. The CDR3 covers 15 residues. V lost 0 bases, J lost 0 bases, and 9 bases lay in between. Germline CDR1 and CDR2: SGDLS and YYNGEE.

This clone was seen only a few times. A much larger clone differs from this one at a single base, so this may be a read error. This CDR3 is also generated by other DNA sequences in the sample. This chain connects TRBV9 to TRBJ1-1; possible D gene TRBD1, 5 bases. The CDR3 is made up of 13 amino acids. The germline V and J ends were trimmed by 0 bases and 3 bases, with 6 bases remaining between them. Per the germline V gene, CDR1 is SGDLS and CDR2 is YYNGEE. The CDR3 sequence is CASSVGGDTEAFF. DNA of the CDR3: TGTGCCAGCAGCGTAGGGGGGGACACTGAAGCTTTCTTT.

The CDR3 nucleotides read TGTGCCAGCAGCTTAGGACAGGGCACAGATACGCAGTATTTT. As protein: CASSLGQGTDTQYF. The chain is built from TRBV11-3 and TRBJ2-3, with D possibly matching TRBD1 (6 bases). Germline CDR1 and CDR2: SGHNT and YENEEA. The V end was cut by 1 base, the J end by 1 base, with 6 bases between. CDR3 length: 14 amino acids.

The chain uses TRBV29-1 and TRBJ2-1; 10 nucleotides line up with TRBD2. The V gene end was trimmed by 2 bases and the J gene end by 4 bases; junction bases not matched to a gene: 8. CDR3 length: 16 residues. Germline loops: CDR1 SQVTM, CDR2 ANQGSEA. CDR3 sequence reads: CSVELGLADDYNEQFF. The CDR3 bases are TGCAGCGTTGAACTTGGACTAGCGGACGATTACAATGAGCAGTTCTTC.

This clone was seen only once. The chain carries TRBV7-2 and TRBJ2-3, with 7 bases aligning to TRBD2. Germline V lookup: CDR1 SGHTA, CDR2 FQGNSA. Trimming removed 7 bases from V and 4 bases from J; junction bases left unmatched: 14. This CDR3 contains 16 residues. CDR3 nucleotide sequence: TGTGCCAGCACCCCCGGTGGCGGGAGTTTCCCAGATACGCAGTATTTT. The encoded protein is CASTPGGGSFPDTQYF.

On this clone: This same CDR3 is encoded by further DNA sequences in the sample. J is TRBJ2-7 and V is TRBV27; D perhaps matches TRBD1 (6 bases). The CDR3 runs to 12 residues. V was shortened by 3 bases and J by 4 bases, with 7 bases between the two germline ends. Germline CDR1 and CDR2: MNHEY and SMNVEV (reference sequence). CDR3 sequence: CASSFTGYEQYF. The CDR3 DNA follows: TGTGCCAGCAGTTTTACAGGGTACGAGCAGTACTTC.

V gene TRBV9 combines with J gene TRBJ1-2, with D possibly being TRBD1 (5 bases). CDR3 length: 15 amino acids. The V end lost 4 bases, the J end lost 0 bases, and 13 bases lay between the germline ends. Germline V gene lookup returns CDR1 SGDLS and CDR2 YYNGEE. CDR3 nucleotides: TGTGCCAGCAGCCCGTGGGACGGAGCTAACTATGGCTACACCTTC. As protein: CASSPWDGANYGYTF.